Each of the 12 T cell receptor beta chains below was sequenced from the same sample in a study of T cells in Graves' hyperthyroidism and ophthalmopathy. What was amplified from RNA transcripts were TCR beta CDR3 regions. First-round RT-PCR with HTBI primers amplified the TCR CDR3 region. TCRdb called the multiplex PCR reads again in MiXCR, with one record for every CDR3 protein. The sample carries about 600,000 distinct CDR3 sequences, approximately 14% recorded once. The material sequenced was blood. Source of these receptors: a woman younger than 30 with Graves' ophthalmopathy.

The V gene is TRBV6-1, the J gene TRBJ1-1; D is unclear. Trimming cost V 6 bases and J 8 bases, with 10 bases left between them. Germline CDR1 reads MNHNS; CDR2 reads SASEGT. This CDR3 has 11 residues. CDR3 region: CASSPGREAFF. Here the CDR3 DNA reads TGTGCCAGCAGCCCCGGACGCGAAGCTTTCTTT.

This clonotype was seen a handful of times. Since no conserved phenylalanine or tryptophan closes the CDR3, a read error is the likely cause. The chain recombines TRBV7-3 with TRBJ2-2; D may be TRBD1 or TRBD2 (5 bases each). The CDR3 runs 15 residues. The V end was cut by 2 bases, the J end by 0 bases, with 7 bases between. Germline V lookup: CDR1 SGHTA, CDR2 FQGTGA. CDR3 residues: CASSLGGANTGELFL. The CDR3 DNA sequence: TGTGCCAGCAGCTTAGGGGGAGCGAACACCGGGGAGCTGTTTCTT.

This clonotype was seen more than once but under ten times. The J gene is TRBJ2-5, the V gene TRBV7-9; 8 nucleotides line up with TRBD1. The CDR3 contains 14 residues. CDR1 is SEHNR, CDR2 FQNEAQ, per germline (reference sequence). V shed 4 bases and J 3 bases; nucleotides not matched to a gene: 4. The CDR3 sequence: CASSSGQGKETQYF. The CDR3 region has the DNA TGTGCCAGCAGCTCCGGACAGGGAAAAGAGACCCAGTACTTC.

This clonotype was seen ten or more times. The chain combines TRBV24-1 with TRBJ2-1; 7 bases match TRBD2. Per the germline V gene, CDR1 is KGHDR and CDR2 is SFDVKD. J gave up 7 bases and V 7 bases, and 9 bases lay outside the gene matches. The CDR3 covers 14 residues. The CDR3 reads CATRSPDGRNEQFF. For the CDR3, the DNA is TGTGCCACCAGGTCTCCTGACGGGAGGAATGAGCAGTTCTTC.

This clonotype was observed at least ten times. The chain has TRBV2 and TRBJ2-7, with D perhaps matching TRBD1 (6 bases). CDR1 is SNHLY and CDR2 is FYNNEI in the germline V gene. The V end lost 4 bases, the J end lost 0 bases, and 13 bases lay between the germline ends. The CDR3 contains 15 residues. This CDR3 reads CASSADSWNSYEQYF. The CDR3 DNA follows: TGTGCCAGCAGTGCGGACAGTTGGAACTCCTACGAGCAGTACTTC.

Note on this clonotype: A much larger clone differs by one base, so this may be a read error. This sequence joins TRBV7-3 and TRBJ2-1; D remains unclear. This CDR3 comprises 16 residues. The V end lost 1 base, the J end lost 7 bases, and 17 bases lay between the germline ends. Germline CDR1 reads SGHTA; CDR2 reads FQGTGA. The CDR3 coding sequence is TGTGCCAGCAGCTTAATAGGTTCGACCCCCCGAAATGAGCAGTTCTTC. Its protein is CASSLIGSTPRNEQFF.

This clonotype was recorded at least ten times. V usage is TRBV13 and J usage is TRBJ2-7; TRBD1 is a possible D gene (5 bases). The CDR3 consists of 16 residues. Germline-derived CDR1 and CDR2 are PRHDT and FYEKMQ (reference sequence). Trimming stripped 0 bases from V and 0 bases from J, with 12 bases between. CDR3 residues: CASSLGSQGSSYEQYF. CDR3 bases: TGTGCCAGCAGCTTAGGATCGCAGGGTAGCTCCTACGAGCAGTACTTC.

This clonotype was picked up a small number of times. The chain uses TRBV5-4 and TRBJ2-5, with D perhaps matching TRBD2 (6 bases). The V gene's germline CDR1 is SGHNT and CDR2 YYREEE (reference sequence). Trimming left V 2 bases short and J 7 bases short, with 15 bases between. This CDR3 comprises 14 residues. The CDR3 loop is CASSLGGKDGTQYF. DNA of the CDR3: TGTGCCAGCAGCTTAGGAGGGAAGGACGGGACCCAGTACTTC.

Note on this clonotype: A clone one base away is much larger, so this may be a read error. The chain has TRBV20-1 and TRBJ2-1; TRBD2 might be the D (6 bases). Germline V CDR1 and CDR2: DFQATT, SNEGSKA (reference sequence). V was pared by 5 bases and J by 0 bases, with 14 bases between. This CDR3 comprises 15 residues. The CDR3 DNA reads TGCAGTGCTGGAGGGTCGGACCACTCCTACAATGAGCAGTTCTTC. It specifies CSAGGSDHSYNEQFF.

With respect to this clonotype: This clone may be a read error of a much larger clone one base away. The chain carries TRBV3-1 and TRBJ2-5, with a weak D call TRBD2 (5 bases). The CDR3 has 15 residues. The ends were cut back, 8 bases at V and 5 bases at J, with 21 bases in the middle. CDR1 is LGHDT and CDR2 is YNNKEL in the germline V gene (reference sequence). The CDR3, as DNA: TGTGCCAGCGGCTCCGCTCCGAGGGCCGGGGAGACCCAGTACTTC. Translated: CASGSAPRAGETQYF.

This clonotype was seen a few times. The rearrangement uses TRBV9 and TRBJ2-1; 7 bases agree with TRBD2. The CDR3 length is 15 residues. Germline trimming cut 3 bases from V and 1 base from J; bases unmatched to any gene: 4. CDR1 is SGDLS, CDR2 YYNGEE, per germline. CDR3: CASSALAGSYNEQFF. CDR3 nucleotide sequence: TGTGCCAGCAGCGCCTTAGCGGGTTCCTACAATGAGCAGTTCTTC.

This clonotype was observed many times. The CDR3 loop is CASSFRAGRDTGELFF. The DNA of the CDR3 is TGTGCCAGCAGTTTTCGTGCAGGGAGGGACACCGGGGAGCTGTTTTTT. This chain connects TRBV27 to TRBJ2-2; 7 bases agree with TRBD2. This CDR3 has 16 residues. Germline V lookup: CDR1 MNHEY, CDR2 SMNVEV (reference sequence). With V trimmed by 3 bases and J by 3 bases, 7 bases remained unmatched.